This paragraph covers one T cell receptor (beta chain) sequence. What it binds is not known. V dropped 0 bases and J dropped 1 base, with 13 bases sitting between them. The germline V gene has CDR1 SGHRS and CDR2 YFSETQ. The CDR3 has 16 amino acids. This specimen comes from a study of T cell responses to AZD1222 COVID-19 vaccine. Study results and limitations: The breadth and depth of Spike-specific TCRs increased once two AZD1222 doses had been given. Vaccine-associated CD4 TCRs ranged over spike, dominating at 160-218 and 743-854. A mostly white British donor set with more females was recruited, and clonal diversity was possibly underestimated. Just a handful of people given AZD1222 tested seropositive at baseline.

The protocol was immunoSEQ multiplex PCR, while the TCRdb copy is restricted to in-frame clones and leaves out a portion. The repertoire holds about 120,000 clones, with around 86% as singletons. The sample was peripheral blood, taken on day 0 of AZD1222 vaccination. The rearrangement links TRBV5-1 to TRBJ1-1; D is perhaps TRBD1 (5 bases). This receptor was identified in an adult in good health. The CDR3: CASSLEGPLRNTEAFF. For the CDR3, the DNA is TGCGCCAGCAGCTTGGAGGGGCCGCTCCGGAACACTGAAGCTTTCTTT.